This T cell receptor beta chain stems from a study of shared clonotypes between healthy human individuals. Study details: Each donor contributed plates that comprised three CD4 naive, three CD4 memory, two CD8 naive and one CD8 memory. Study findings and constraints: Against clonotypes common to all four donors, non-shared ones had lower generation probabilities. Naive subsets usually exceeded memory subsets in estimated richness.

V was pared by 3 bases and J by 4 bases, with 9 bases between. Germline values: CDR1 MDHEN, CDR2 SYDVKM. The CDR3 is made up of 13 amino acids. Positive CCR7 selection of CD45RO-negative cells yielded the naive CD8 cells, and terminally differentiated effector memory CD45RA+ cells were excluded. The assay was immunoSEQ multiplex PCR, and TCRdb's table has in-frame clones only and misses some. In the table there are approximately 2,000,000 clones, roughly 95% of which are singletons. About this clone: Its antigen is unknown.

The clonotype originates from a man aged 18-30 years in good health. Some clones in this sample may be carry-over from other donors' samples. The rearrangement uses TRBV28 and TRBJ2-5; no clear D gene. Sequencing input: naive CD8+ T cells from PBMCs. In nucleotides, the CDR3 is TGTGCCAGCAGTTTCGAGGAGACAGAGACCCAGTACTTC. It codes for CASSFEETETQYF.